What follows describes a single TCR beta chain. No antigen is known for it. Per-base quality was not reported, and no clone a single base away is much larger than it. Library preparation used the immunoSEQ multiplex PCR assay. A mixture of 60 forward primers for TCR Vbeta segments and 13 reverse primers for TCR Jbeta segments was used in the multiplex PCR. Amplification of the CDR3 region of rearranged TCR beta genes was performed with a multiplex PCR assay on genomic DNA. The amplified TCR beta libraries were sequenced on the Illumina HiSeq System as 87-base-pair reads. Per the authors' processing: Across the 666 repertoires, a later analysis counted 80 million or so unique TCR beta chains, roughly 11 million of which were shared by at least two donors. Raw reads were error-corrected and collapsed into unique sequences with a nearest-neighbor algorithm that merged closely related sequences to remove PCR and sequencing errors. To assign V, D and J gene segments, CDR3 sequences were aligned to IMGT reference sequences. For a sequence to be retained, at least a six-nucleotide match to both a V gene segment and a J gene segment was required. Rearrangements were classified as productive when the CDR3 lacked stop codons and remained in frame with V and J, and all other rearrangements were classified as non-productive. CDR3 was defined according to IMGT convention as the region running from the second conserved V-encoded cysteine to the conserved J-encoded phenylalanine. In an earlier analysis of more than 550 of the donors, sequences lacking an unambiguous match to a single V gene segment were excluded. In an earlier analysis of a few hundred of the donors, V segments were called functional above 56.7% productive rearrangements and were called segregating when the between-donor standard deviation exceeded 5%. A statistical classification framework was built to diagnose cytomegalovirus status from the catalog of TCR beta chain sequences. In a later analysis, V and J genes were assigned by comparing TCR nucleotide sequences against IMGT/GENE-DB human TR gene sequences. In a later analysis, CDR3 sequences and most-parsimonious VDJ recombination scenarios were assigned using the TCRdist pipeline. In a later analysis, each TCR beta chain was defined by its CDR3 amino acid sequence together with its V-gene family, and reads without a unique V-gene family were excluded. As a way to deal with suspected cross-contamination and a sequencing artifact, a later analysis dropped 450 to 700 nucleotide sequences that were highly shared and had low generation probability. In a later analysis, a clonal expansion index was calculated for each public chain from normalized within-repertoire ranks of inferred template counts. In a later analysis, generation probabilities were computed using a VDJ recombination model fitted to out-of-frame rearrangements, and the results were checked against IGoR. Hypergeometric tests were used in a later analysis to score TCR-TCR, TCR-HLA and TCR-CMV co-occurrence, with a repertoire-size bias correction applied to the TCR pairs. A later analysis estimated false discovery rates by permuting HLA or CMV assignments 20 times. In a later analysis, co-occurring TCRs were grouped using DBSCAN, and TCRdist sequence similarity was added for clustering within HLA-allele-positive subsets. Co-occurrence clustering excluded repertoires with fewer than 30,000 or more than 120,000 public chains, plus five with anomalous nucleotide sharing. The clones in this table, taken by TCRdb from immuneACCESS, are in-frame only. Not every clone is retained; where verified, under half of the shortfall comes from an unresolved V gene, and the cause of the rest is unknown. V and J calls and clone size are as listed in that table; D and trimming were resolved from the DNA. This sample has under 200,000 clones in its table, and roughly 70% of those were observed once. Around 3% of the sample is taken by the ten largest.

The cohort was made up of roughly 670 healthy bone marrow donors. All cohort members were sampled while nominally healthy, although unrecorded immune exposures were likely present. The donor was CMV seropositive and belonged to the group of 250 to 350 seropositive cohort members. Every donor gave a peripheral blood sample, and the peripheral blood mononuclear cells from that sample were used for TCR beta sequencing. The Qiagen DNeasy Blood Extraction Kit was used to extract genomic DNA from the blood cell samples. The entry originates in a study of cytomegalovirus exposure and HLA in healthy donors listed by TCRdb under 2017. About the study as a whole: An earlier analysis of some 600 of the donors reported over 250 Gb of sequence data and 95 million to 140 million unique TCR beta sequences obtained from around 180 million T cells. An early release covering just under 650 HLA-typed donors comprised about 300 gigabases of sequencing data and tens of millions of unique TCR sequences. The genetic ancestry cluster associated with self-reported Caucasian donors included around 76% of the approximately 400 genotyped donors. The study aimed to test whether cataloging public T cell receptors could reveal signatures of past pathogen exposure. The T cell repertoires of 550 to 850 subjects were profiled by immunosequencing and related to cytomegalovirus serostatus. A separate validation cohort of roughly 110 different subjects was used in addition to the approximately 670-subject first cohort. To predict cytomegalovirus infection status, the study combined high-throughput TCR immunosequencing, statistical association of individual TCRs with disease status, and machine learning. To study patterns of TCR occurrence, a later analysis re-analyzed previously published TCR beta repertoires from 500 to 850 donors and added high-resolution HLA genotyping. The later analysis used no new phenotypic data to find candidate immune exposures, relying instead on TCR beta sequences and their occurrence across donors. An earlier analysis of around 580 of the donors used high-throughput TCR beta sequencing to judge whether each TCR beta V gene segment behaved as functional or pseudogenic. Donor age, sex, ethnicity and CMV serostatus were collected together with the repertoire data. In a later genetic analysis, genome-wide SNP genotypes for about 60% of the 666 donors were used, and that subset was treated as a discovery cohort. All discovery cohort repertoires had been generated on a single sequencing platform. Both class I and class II loci were covered by HLA typing, at four-digit resolution. Typing coverage differed by locus: A, B, C, DRB1 and DQB1 were typed in about 629-630 donors, DQA1 in about 500, DPA1 in nearly 610, and DPB1 in 400 to 480. Roughly five DR-DQ haplotypes were handled as single units for association and clustering because linkage in the cohort was strong. Among roughly 400 genotyped donors of the cohort, an average of around 250,000 unique TCR beta nucleotide sequences was sequenced per donor, of which about 18% were non-productive.

The germline V gene supplies CDR1 SGHTS and CDR2 YDEGEE. The cysteine opens and the phenylalanine closes a CDR3 of 14 amino acids. Only the CDR3 region is kept as DNA, spanning 42 bases read in frame from base 1. V loses 0 bases of germline sequence and J loses 2 bases, and the interval between the two ends is 6 bases. Study-wide conclusions, independent of this receptor: According to a later genetic analysis, donors in an Asian-associated ancestry cluster had fewer N-insertions in productive TCRs than the approximately 710-donor mean. Because the 87-base-pair reads could not distinguish some IMGT-functional V segments, including TRBV6-2 and TRBV6-3, those segments were excluded. The presence/absence analyses assumed that sequencing depth was roughly uniform across donors, and that assumption may not be true. The study gave a list of about 150 TCR beta chains associated with cytomegalovirus. In a later genetic analysis, a missense DCLRE1C variant was associated with V-gene and J-gene trimming of TCR beta chains, and the association was replicated in an independent cohort. When HLA alleles, especially DR and DQ, strongly co-occurred, attributing TCR associations to individual alleles was difficult. The authors suggested that the approach could potentially be generalized to other disease states and immunological phenotypes. In an earlier analysis of fewer than 700 of the donors, most TCR beta V segments appeared in productive rearrangements about 87% or about 30% of the time, broadly matching IMGT annotations. A later analysis found that HLA-associated TCR beta chains were more clonally expanded and had lower generation probabilities than equally common non-associated chains. According to a later analysis, parvovirus B19, influenza, CMV and Epstein-Barr virus appeared linked to several top co-occurrence clusters. A further reported finding was that TCR beta sequences accurately predicted the HLA-A and HLA-B alleles for most subjects in the first cohort. Specific HLA alleles were associated with 15,000 to 20,000 TCR beta sequences at a false discovery rate of 0.05 in a later analysis. A later analysis found that most CMV-associated TCR beta chains appeared HLA-restricted, with HLA associations seemingly driven largely by CMV exposure. In this cohort, only TCR beta chains were sequenced, and detectable features were limited by the absence of alpha or paired-chain data. A few of the identified cytomegalovirus-associated TCR beta chains were confirmed in vitro to be specific for cytomegalovirus antigens. Most TCR sequences were observed very rarely across donors, whereas some public TCRs were present in many individuals. A cluster of highly shared sequence variants was judged likely to represent a technical artifact of the sequencing pipeline. Because counts were too low, roughly 17 rarely observed V segments, including chromosome 9 orphons, were left out of the earlier analysis of about 620 of the donors. Linkage disequilibrium might explain the correlated functional status among segregating V segments, but an unknown experimental factor could not be ruled out. Because HLA typing was missing for some donors at each locus, association tests included only the typed subset. The classifier was reported to diagnose cytomegalovirus status with high specificity and sensitivity in both the original cohort and the validation cohort. For the cohort, immune exposure information was limited to CMV serostatus. In a later analysis, TCR association rates were found to vary across HLA loci, with the most associated TCRs seen for DRB1 alleles and the fewest for HLA-C alleles.

The sample was PBMCs. The rearranged segments are TRBV5-8 and TRBJ1-5; there is no confident call for the D gene. The receptor's source is a middle-aged woman in good health and CMV-seropositive. This receptor has the CDR3 CASSLGSGNQPQHF. The sequenced DNA is TGTGCCAGCAGCTTGGGCTCAGGCAATCAGCCCCAGCATTTT. With all but the CDR3 taken from the reference TRBV5-8 and TRBJ1-5 genes, the full variable domain is: EAGVTQSPTHLIKTRGQQATLRCSPISGHTSVYWYQQALGLGLQFLLWYDEGEERNRGNFPPRFSGRQFPNYSSELNVNALELEDSALYLCASSLGSGNQPQHFGDGTRLSIL.